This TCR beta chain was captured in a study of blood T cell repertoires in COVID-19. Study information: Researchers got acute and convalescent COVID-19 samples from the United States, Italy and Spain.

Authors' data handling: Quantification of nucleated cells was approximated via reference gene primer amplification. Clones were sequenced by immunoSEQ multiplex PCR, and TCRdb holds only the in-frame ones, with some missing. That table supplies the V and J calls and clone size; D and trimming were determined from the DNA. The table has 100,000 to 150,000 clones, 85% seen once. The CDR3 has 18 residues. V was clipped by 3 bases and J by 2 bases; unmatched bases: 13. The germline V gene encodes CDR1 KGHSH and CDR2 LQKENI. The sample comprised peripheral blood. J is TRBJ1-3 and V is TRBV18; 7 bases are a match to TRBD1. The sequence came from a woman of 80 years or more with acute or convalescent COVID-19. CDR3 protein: CASSPFGTRTGAGNTIYF. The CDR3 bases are TGTGCCAGCTCACCCTTTGGGACCCGGACAGGTGCTGGAAACACCATATATTTT.